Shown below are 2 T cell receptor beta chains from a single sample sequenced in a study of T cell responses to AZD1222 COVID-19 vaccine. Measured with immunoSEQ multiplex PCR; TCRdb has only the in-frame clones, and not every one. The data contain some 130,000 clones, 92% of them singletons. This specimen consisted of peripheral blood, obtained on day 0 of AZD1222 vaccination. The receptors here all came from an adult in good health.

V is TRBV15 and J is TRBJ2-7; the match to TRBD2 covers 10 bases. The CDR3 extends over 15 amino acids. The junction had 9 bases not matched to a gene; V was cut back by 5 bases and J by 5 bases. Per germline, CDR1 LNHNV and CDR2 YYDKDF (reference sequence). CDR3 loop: CATSGPSGRRDEQYF. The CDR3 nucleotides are TGTGCCACCAGCGGCCCTAGCGGGAGAAGGGACGAGCAGTACTTC.

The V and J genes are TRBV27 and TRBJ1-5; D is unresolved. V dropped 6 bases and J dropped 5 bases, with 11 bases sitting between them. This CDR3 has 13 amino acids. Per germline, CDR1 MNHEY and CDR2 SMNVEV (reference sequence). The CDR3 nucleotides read TGTGCCAGCAGACCCCTTGGGGATCAGCCCCAGCATTTT. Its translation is CASRPLGDQPQHF.